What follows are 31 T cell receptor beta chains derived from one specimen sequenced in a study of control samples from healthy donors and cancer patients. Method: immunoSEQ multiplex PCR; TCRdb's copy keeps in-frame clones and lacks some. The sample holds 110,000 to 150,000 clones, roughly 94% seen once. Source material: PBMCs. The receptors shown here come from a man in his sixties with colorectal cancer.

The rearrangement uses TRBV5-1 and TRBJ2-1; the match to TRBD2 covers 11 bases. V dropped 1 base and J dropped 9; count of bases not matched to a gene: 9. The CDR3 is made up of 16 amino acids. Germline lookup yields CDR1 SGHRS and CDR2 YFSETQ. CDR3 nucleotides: TGCGCCAGCAGCTTGACGATAGCGGGGGGGCCTTTTGAGCAGTTCTTC. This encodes CASSLTIAGGPFEQFF. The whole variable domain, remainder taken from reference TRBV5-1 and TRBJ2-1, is KAGVTQTPRYLIKTRGQQVTLSCSPISGHRSVSWYQQTPGQGLQFLFEYFSETQRNKGNFPGRFSGRQFSNSRSEMNVSTLELGDSALYLCASSLTIAGGPFEQFFGPGTRLTVL.

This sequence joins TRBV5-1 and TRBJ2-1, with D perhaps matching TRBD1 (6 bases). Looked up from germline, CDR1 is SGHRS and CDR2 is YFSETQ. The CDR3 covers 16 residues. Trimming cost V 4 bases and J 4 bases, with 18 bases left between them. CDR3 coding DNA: TGCGCCAGCAGCGCCCCTCCTAGGGGGTCTTACAATGAGCAGTTCTTC. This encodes CASSAPPRGSYNEQFF.

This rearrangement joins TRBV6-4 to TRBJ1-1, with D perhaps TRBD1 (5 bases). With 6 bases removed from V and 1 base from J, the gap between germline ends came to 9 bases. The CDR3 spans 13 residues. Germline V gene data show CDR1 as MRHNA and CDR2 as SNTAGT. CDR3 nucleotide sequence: TGTGCCAGCAGCATGGGACGGAACACTGAAGCTTTCTTT. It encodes CASSMGRNTEAFF.

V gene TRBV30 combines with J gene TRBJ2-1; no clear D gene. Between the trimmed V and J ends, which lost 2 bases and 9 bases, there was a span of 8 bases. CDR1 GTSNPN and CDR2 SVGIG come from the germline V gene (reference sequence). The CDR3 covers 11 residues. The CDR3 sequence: CAWSPQSEQFF. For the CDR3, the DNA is TGTGCCTGGAGTCCGCAGAGTGAGCAGTTCTTC.

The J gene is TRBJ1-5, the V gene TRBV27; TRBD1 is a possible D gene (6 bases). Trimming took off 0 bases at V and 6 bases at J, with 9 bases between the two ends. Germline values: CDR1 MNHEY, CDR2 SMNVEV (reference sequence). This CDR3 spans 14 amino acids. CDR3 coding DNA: TGTGCCAGCAGTTTATCGGGGGGCGGTCAGCCCCAGCATTTT. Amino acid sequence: CASSLSGGGQPQHF.

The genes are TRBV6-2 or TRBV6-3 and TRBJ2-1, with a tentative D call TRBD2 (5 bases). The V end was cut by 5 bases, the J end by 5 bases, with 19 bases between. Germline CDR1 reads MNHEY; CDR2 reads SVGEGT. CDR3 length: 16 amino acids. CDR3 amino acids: CASSTRTWIRNNEQFF. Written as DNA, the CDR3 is TGTGCCAGCAGTACCCGGACTTGGATCAGAAACAATGAGCAGTTCTTC.

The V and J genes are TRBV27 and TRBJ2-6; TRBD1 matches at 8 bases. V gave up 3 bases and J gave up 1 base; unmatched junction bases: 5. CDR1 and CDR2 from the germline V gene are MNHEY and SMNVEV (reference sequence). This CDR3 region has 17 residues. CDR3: CASSFDRGVSGANVLTF. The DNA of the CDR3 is TGTGCCAGCAGTTTTGACAGGGGAGTTTCTGGGGCCAACGTCCTGACTTTC. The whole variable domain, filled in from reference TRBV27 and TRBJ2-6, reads EAQVTQNPRYLITVTGKKLTVTCSQNMNHEYMSWYRQDPGLGLRQIYYSMNVEVTDKGDVPEGYKVSRKEKRNFPLILESPSPNQTSLYFCASSFDRGVSGANVLTFGAGSRLTVL.

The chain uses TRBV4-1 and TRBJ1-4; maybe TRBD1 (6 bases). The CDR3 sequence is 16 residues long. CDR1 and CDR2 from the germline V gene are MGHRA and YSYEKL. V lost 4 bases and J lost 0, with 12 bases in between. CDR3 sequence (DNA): TGCGCCAGCAGCCGAACGTGGACAGCAACTAATGAAAAACTGTTTTTT. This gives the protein CASSRTWTATNEKLFF.

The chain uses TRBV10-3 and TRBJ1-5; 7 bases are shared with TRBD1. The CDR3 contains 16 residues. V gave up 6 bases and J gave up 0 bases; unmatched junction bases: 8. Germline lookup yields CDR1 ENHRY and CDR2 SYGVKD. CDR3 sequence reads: CAISSEGQYSNQPQHF. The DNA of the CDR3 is TGTGCCATCAGCTCAGAGGGACAGTATAGCAATCAGCCCCAGCATTTT.

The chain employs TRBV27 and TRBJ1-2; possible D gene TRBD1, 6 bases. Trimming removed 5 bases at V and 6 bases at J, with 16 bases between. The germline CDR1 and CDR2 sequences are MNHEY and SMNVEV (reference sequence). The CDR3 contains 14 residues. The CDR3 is CASSPHGGRDGYTF. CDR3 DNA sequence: TGTGCCAGCAGTCCACATGGGGGGCGGGATGGCTACACCTTC.

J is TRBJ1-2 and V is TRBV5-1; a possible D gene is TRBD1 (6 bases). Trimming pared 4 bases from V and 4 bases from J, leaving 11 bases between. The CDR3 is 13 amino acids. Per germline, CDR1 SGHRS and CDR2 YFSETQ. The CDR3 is CASSPGGAYGYTF. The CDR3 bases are TGCGCCAGCAGCCCGGGGGGGGCCTATGGCTACACCTTC. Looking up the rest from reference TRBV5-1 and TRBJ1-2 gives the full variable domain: KAGVTQTPRYLIKTRGQQVTLSCSPISGHRSVSWYQQTPGQGLQFLFEYFSETQRNKGNFPGRFSGRQFSNSRSEMNVSTLELGDSALYLCASSPGGAYGYTFGSGTRLTVV.

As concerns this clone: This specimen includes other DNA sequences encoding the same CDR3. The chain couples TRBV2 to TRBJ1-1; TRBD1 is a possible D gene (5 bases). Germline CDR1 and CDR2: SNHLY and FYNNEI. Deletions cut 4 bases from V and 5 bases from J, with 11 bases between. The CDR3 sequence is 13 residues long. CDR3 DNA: TGTGCCAGCAGTGGGCAGGGAGGTACTGAAGCTTTCTTT. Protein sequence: CASSGQGGTEAFF.

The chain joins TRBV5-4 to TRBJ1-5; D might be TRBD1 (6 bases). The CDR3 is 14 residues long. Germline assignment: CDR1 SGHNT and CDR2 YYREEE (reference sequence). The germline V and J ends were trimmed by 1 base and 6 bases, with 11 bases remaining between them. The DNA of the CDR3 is TGTGCCAGCAGCTTGTCGGGGGCTGCTCAGCCCCAGCATTTT. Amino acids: CASSLSGAAQPQHF.

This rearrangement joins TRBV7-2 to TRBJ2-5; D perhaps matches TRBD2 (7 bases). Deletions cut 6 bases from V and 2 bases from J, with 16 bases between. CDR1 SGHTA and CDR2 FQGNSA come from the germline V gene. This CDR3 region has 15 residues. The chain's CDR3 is CASSVLQGGQETQYF. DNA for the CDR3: TGTGCCAGCAGTGTTCTACAGGGAGGGCAAGAGACCCAGTACTTC. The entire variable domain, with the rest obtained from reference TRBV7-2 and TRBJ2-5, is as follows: GAGVSQSPSNKVTEKGKDVELRCDPISGHTALYWYRQSLGQGLEFLIYFQGNSAPDKSGLPSDRFSAERTGGSVSTLTIQRTQQEDSAVYLCASSVLQGGQETQYFGPGTRLLVL.

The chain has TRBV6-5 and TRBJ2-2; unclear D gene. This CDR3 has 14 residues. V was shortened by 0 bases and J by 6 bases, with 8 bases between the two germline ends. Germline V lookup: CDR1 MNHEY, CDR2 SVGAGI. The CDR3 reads CASSYSGMAGELFF. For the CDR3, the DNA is TGTGCCAGCAGTTACTCGGGTATGGCCGGGGAGCTGTTTTTT.

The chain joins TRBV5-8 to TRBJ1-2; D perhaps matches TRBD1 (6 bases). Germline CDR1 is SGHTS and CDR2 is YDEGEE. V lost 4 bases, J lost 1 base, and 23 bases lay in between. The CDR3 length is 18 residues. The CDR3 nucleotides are TGTGCCAGCAGCCCCCGGTGGGGACAAAGATCCATTAACTATGGCTACACCTTC. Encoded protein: CASSPRWGQRSINYGYTF.

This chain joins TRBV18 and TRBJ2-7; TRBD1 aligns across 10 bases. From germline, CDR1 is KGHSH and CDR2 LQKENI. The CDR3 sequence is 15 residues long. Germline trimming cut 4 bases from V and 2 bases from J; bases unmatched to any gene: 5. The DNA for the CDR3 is TGTGCCAGCTCACTGGGACAGGGGCGCCCCTACGAGCAGTACTTC. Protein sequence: CASSLGQGRPYEQYF.

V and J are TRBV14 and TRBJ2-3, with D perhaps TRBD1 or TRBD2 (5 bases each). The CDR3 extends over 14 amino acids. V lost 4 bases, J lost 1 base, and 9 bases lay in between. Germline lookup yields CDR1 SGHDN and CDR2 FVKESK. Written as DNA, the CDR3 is TGTGCCAGCAGCCCTCGGGGACGCACAGATACGCAGTATTTT. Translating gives CASSPRGRTDTQYF.

In nucleotides, the CDR3 is TGTGCCAGCAGCTCCGGACAGGGAAAGCTAAAAGAGACCCAGTACTTC. This gives the protein CASSSGQGKLKETQYF. The chain uses TRBV5-4 and TRBJ2-5; 8 nucleotides align to TRBD1. The CDR3 length is 16 residues. Trimming cost V 3 bases and J 3 bases; bases outside gene matches: 10. The germline gives CDR1 SGHNT, CDR2 YYREEE (reference sequence).

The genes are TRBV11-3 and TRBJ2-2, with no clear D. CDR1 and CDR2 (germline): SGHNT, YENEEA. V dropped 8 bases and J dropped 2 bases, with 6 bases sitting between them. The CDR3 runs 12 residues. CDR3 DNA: TGTGCCAGCTGTCAAAACACCGGGGAGCTGTTTTTT. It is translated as CASCQNTGELFF.

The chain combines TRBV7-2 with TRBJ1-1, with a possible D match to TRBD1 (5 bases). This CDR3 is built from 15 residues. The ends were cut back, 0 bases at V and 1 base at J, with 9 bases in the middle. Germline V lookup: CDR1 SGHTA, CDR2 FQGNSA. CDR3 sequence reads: CASSLARQRNTEAFF. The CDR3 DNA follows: TGTGCCAGCAGCTTAGCAAGACAGAGGAACACTGAAGCTTTCTTT.

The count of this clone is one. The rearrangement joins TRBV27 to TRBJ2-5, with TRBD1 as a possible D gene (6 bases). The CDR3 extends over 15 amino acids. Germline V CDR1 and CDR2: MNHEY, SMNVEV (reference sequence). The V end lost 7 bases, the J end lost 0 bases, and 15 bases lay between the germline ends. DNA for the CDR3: TGTGCCAGCAAATACGCTGGGACAAACCAAGAGACCCAGTACTTC. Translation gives CASKYAGTNQETQYF.

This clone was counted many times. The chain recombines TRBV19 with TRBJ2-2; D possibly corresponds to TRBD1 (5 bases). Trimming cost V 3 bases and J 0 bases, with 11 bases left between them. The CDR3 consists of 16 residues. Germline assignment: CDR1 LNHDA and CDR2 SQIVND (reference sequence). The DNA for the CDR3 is TGTGCCAGTAGTATGCTCAGGGAAACGAACACCGGGGAGCTGTTTTTT. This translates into CASSMLRETNTGELFF.

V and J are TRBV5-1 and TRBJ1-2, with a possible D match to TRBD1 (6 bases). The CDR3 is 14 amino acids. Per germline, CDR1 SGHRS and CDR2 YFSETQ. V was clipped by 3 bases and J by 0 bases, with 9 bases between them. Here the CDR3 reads CASSSQGANYGYTF. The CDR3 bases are TGCGCCAGCAGCTCACAGGGAGCTAACTATGGCTACACCTTC.

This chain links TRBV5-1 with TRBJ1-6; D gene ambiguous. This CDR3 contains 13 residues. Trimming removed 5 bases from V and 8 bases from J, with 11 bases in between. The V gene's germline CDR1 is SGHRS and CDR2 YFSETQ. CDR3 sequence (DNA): TGCGCCAGCAGACAAAGGCCGGATTCACCCCTCCACTTT. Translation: CASRQRPDSPLHF. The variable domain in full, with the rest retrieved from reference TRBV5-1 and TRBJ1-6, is KAGVTQTPRYLIKTRGQQVTLSCSPISGHRSVSWYQQTPGQGLQFLFEYFSETQRNKGNFPGRFSGRQFSNSRSEMNVSTLELGDSALYLCASRQRPDSPLHFGNGTRLTVT.

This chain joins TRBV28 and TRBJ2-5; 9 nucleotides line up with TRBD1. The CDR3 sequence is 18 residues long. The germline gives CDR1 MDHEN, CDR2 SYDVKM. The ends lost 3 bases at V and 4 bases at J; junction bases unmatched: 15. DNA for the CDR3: TGTGCCAGCAGTTTCGCGCCGCGGACAGGGGTATTTGGAGAGACCCAGTACTTC. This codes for CASSFAPRTGVFGETQYF. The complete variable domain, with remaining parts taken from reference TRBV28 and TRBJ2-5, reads DVKVTQSSRYLVKRTGEKVFLECVQDMDHENMFWYRQDPGLGLRLIYFSYDVKMKEKGDIPEGYSVSREKKERFSLILESASTNQTSMYLCASSFAPRTGVFGETQYFGPGTRLLVL.

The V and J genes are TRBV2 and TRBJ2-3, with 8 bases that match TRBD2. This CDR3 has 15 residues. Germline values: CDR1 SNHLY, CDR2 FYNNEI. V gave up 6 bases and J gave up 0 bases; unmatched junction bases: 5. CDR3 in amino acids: CASSPTSGSTDTQYF. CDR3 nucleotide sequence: TGTGCCAGCAGCCCCACTAGCGGTAGCACAGATACGCAGTATTTT.

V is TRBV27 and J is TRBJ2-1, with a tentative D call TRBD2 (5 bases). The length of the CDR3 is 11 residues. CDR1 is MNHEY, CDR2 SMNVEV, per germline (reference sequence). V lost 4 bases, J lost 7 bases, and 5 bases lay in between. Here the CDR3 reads CASSWRNEQFF. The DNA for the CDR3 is TGTGCCAGCAGTTGGAGGAATGAGCAGTTCTTC.

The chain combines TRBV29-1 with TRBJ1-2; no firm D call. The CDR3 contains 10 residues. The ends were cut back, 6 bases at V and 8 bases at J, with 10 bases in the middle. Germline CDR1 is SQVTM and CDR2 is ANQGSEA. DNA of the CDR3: TGCAGCGTCGCGGAGGACGGCTACACCTTC. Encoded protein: CSVAEDGYTF.

The CDR3 region is CANTREINQPQHF. The DNA of the CDR3 is TGTGCCAACACCCGGGAGATCAATCAGCCCCAGCATTTT. The V gene is TRBV2, the J gene TRBJ1-5; D is uncertain. This CDR3 is built from 13 residues. CDR1 SNHLY and CDR2 FYNNEI come from the germline V gene. V was cut by 10 bases and J by 3 bases, with 13 bases left in between.

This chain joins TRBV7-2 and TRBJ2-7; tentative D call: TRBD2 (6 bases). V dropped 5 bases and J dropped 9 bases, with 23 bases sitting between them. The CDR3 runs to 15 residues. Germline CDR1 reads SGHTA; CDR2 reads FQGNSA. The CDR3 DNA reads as TGTGCCAGCAGCCAAGAGTCTCCTGCCGGGGGAAGGCAGTACTTC. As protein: CASSQESPAGGRQYF.